Each of the 27 T cell receptor beta chains below was sequenced from the same sample in a study of cytomegalovirus exposure and HLA in healthy donors. Amplification used 60 Vbeta primers and 13 Jbeta primers. Libraries were prepared by immunoSEQ multiplex PCR; TCRdb keeps only in-frame clonotypes and omits some of them. In the table there are about 160,000 clones, around 80% of which are singletons. Sequencing was done on a sample of PBMCs. The receptors come from a male donor in good health and CMV-seropositive.

The rearrangement uses TRBV23-1 and TRBJ1-2; TRBD1 matches at 9 bases. TRBV23-1 is recorded as an ORF, its role being uncertain. Trimming cost V 4 bases and J 6 bases; bases outside gene matches: 9. This CDR3 is built from 15 residues. For the CDR3, the DNA is TGCGCCAGCAGTCGACCCACGGGACAGGGCAATGGCTACACCTTC. Protein sequence: CASSRPTGQGNGYTF.

The count of this clone is one. V is TRBV18 and J is TRBJ2-1; TRBD2 matches 9 bases. The CDR3 is made up of 14 amino acids. V lost 0 bases and J lost 7; bases outside the gene matches: 1. Per the germline V gene, CDR1 is KGHSH and CDR2 is LQKENI. In nucleotides, the CDR3 is TGTGCCAGCTCACCACCGAGCGGGGGGAATGAGCAGTTCTTC. It is translated as CASSPPSGGNEQFF.

The CDR3 DNA sequence: TGTGCCAGCAGCCAAGGGGGGGATGGCTACACCTTC. It codes for CASSQGGDGYTF. This chain joins TRBV11-3 and TRBJ1-2; weak D call: TRBD1 (6 bases). Deletions cut 5 bases from V and 6 bases from J, with 10 bases between. CDR1 and CDR2 from the germline V gene are SGHNT and YENEEA. The length of the CDR3 is 12 residues.

The rearrangement joins TRBV10-3 to TRBJ1-2; D ambiguous. Trimming left V 5 bases short and J 6 bases short, with 10 bases between. Germline V CDR1 and CDR2: ENHRY, SYGVKD. This CDR3 has 12 amino acids. CDR3 amino acids: CAISRGEDGYTF. CDR3 nucleotides: TGTGCCATCAGTCGCGGGGAAGATGGCTACACCTTC.

V usage is TRBV7-2 and J usage is TRBJ2-1; D uncertain. The CDR3 runs 15 residues. Looked up from germline, CDR1 is SGHTA and CDR2 is FQGNSA. The V end lost 5 bases, the J end lost 0 bases, and 11 bases lay between the germline ends. The CDR3 DNA sequence: TGTGCCAGCAGCCTACAGATGAGCTCCTACAATGAGCAGTTCTTC. Protein product: CASSLQMSSYNEQFF.

The chain joins TRBV28 to TRBJ1-3, with D possibly being TRBD1 (5 bases). Germline CDR1 reads MDHEN; CDR2 reads SYDVKM. CDR3 size: 14 residues. V lost 7 bases and J 2 bases, leaving 12 bases between the germline ends. The CDR3: CASTRGVAGNTIYF. CDR3 nucleotides: TGTGCCAGCACTCGGGGGGTTGCTGGAAACACCATATATTTT.

This chain uses TRBV25-1 with TRBJ2-1; D is ambiguous. Deletions cut 10 bases from V and 6 bases from J, with 22 bases between. Germline CDR1 and CDR2: MGHDK and SYGVNS. This CDR3 is 15 amino acids long. The CDR3 DNA is TGTGCCACCGCCGTCCAGGCACCACCTTCCAATGAGCAGTTCTTC. Amino acid sequence: CATAVQAPPSNEQFF.

This chain joins TRBV7-8 and TRBJ2-2; 9 bases map to TRBD1. This CDR3 is 19 amino acids long. V lost 1 base and J lost 7; bases outside the gene matches: 16. Germline CDR1 SGHVS, CDR2 FQNEAQ. In DNA form, the CDR3 reads TGTGCCAGCAGCTTAGTCCCCCCCACCGAGGGACAGGGACGCGGGGAGCTGTTTTTT. Translating gives CASSLVPPTEGQGRGELFF.

The chain couples TRBV5-8 to TRBJ1-6; D is uncertain. The germline CDR1 and CDR2 sequences are SGHTS and YDEGEE. Trimming removed 3 bases at V and 14 bases at J, with 9 bases between. The CDR3 loop spans 11 amino acids. This chain's CDR3 is CASSWGDTLHF. The CDR3 DNA follows: TGTGCCAGCAGCTGGGGAGACACCCTCCACTTT.

The chain has TRBV9 and TRBJ2-7; the D gene is possibly TRBD1 (6 bases). CDR3 length: 12 residues. Trimming cost V 0 bases and J 5 bases, with 6 bases left between them. The germline V gene has CDR1 SGDLS and CDR2 YYNGEE. The CDR3: CASSVEGDEQYF. Here the CDR3 DNA reads TGTGCCAGCAGCGTAGAGGGGGACGAGCAGTACTTC.

The chain is built from TRBV5-1 and TRBJ2-1, with D possibly TRBD2 on 6 matching bases. V was clipped by 4 bases and J by 0 bases, with 11 bases between them. CDR3 length: 15 residues. Germline CDR1 SGHRS, CDR2 YFSETQ. Written as DNA, the CDR3 is TGCGCCAGCAGCGAGGACGGGGGCTCCTACAATGAGCAGTTCTTC. It specifies CASSEDGGSYNEQFF.

The chain combines TRBV10-3 with TRBJ2-4, with 9 bases identical to TRBD1. Germline V gene data show CDR1 as ENHRY and CDR2 as SYGVKD. This CDR3 has 18 amino acids. J was trimmed by 0 bases and V by 0 bases; bases with no gene match: 6. In nucleotides, the CDR3 is TGTGCCATCAGTGAGTCGGCTGGACAGGGGATAGCCAAAAACATTCAGTACTTC. As protein: CAISESAGQGIAKNIQYF.

The rearrangement uses TRBV4-1 and TRBJ1-3; D call uncertain. Germline V gene data show CDR1 as MGHRA and CDR2 as YSYEKL. With 0 bases removed from V and 11 bases from J, the gap between germline ends came to 11 bases. The CDR3 is 13 residues long. CDR3 residues: CASSQDPERSIYF. The CDR3 DNA sequence: TGCGCCAGCAGCCAAGATCCCGAGCGATCCATATATTTT.

The chain carries TRBV28 and TRBJ1-5, with TRBD1 matching 10 bases. The trim removed 2 bases at V and 7 bases at J, leaving 2 bases unmatched. This CDR3 comprises 14 residues. Germline CDR1 reads MDHEN; CDR2 reads SYDVKM. The CDR3, as DNA: TGTGCCAGCAGTTTAGGGGGACAGGGGCAGCCCCAGCATTTT. It yields the protein CASSLGGQGQPQHF. The variable domain in full, completed from reference TRBV28 and TRBJ1-5, reads DVKVTQSSRYLVKRTGEKVFLECVQDMDHENMFWYRQDPGLGLRLIYFSYDVKMKEKGDIPEGYSVSREKKERFSLILESASTNQTSMYLCASSLGGQGQPQHFGDGTRLSIL.

The chain carries TRBV19 and TRBJ2-7; 7 bases match TRBD2. This CDR3 region has 13 residues. V dropped 2 bases and J dropped 2; count of bases not matched to a gene: 0. CDR1 is LNHDA and CDR2 is SQIVND in the germline V gene (reference sequence). CDR3 bases: TGTGCCAGTAGTATACGGGAGGCCTACGAGCAGTACTTC. Amino acid sequence: CASSIREAYEQYF.

This chain uses TRBV5-1 with TRBJ2-2, with a weak D call TRBD1 (6 bases). CDR3 size: 14 residues. CDR1 and CDR2 (germline): SGHRS, YFSETQ. V was clipped by 3 bases and J by 5 bases, with 11 bases between them. The CDR3 DNA reads as TGCGCCAGCAGCTCGAACCAGGGGACCGGGGAGCTGTTTTTT. Its translation: CASSSNQGTGELFF.

The chain uses TRBV11-3 and TRBJ2-7; D might be TRBD2 (5 bases). The length of the CDR3 is 11 residues. V shed 4 bases and J shed 5 bases, with 6 bases lying between them. Germline CDR1 SGHNT, CDR2 YENEEA. The CDR3 loop reads CASSYGNEQYF. The CDR3 bases are TGTGCCAGCAGCTACGGGAACGAGCAGTACTTC.

CDR3 protein: CASSIGQLFEAFF. The CDR3 DNA follows: TGTGCCAGCAGCATTGGACAGCTATTTGAAGCTTTCTTT. The chain joins TRBV7-9 to TRBJ1-1; a possible D gene is TRBD1 (6 bases). The CDR3 consists of 13 residues. V dropped 5 bases and J dropped 7 bases, with 14 bases sitting between them. Per the germline V gene, CDR1 is SEHNR and CDR2 is FQNEAQ (reference sequence).

The rearrangement links TRBV6-6 to TRBJ1-5, with unresolved D. Germline loops: CDR1 MNHNY, CDR2 SVGAGI (reference sequence). This CDR3 is 14 amino acids long. V was pared by 8 bases and J by 0 bases, with 11 bases between. CDR3 bases: TGTGCCAGCGGCCAGGCCAATAGCAATCAGCCCCAGCATTTT. This sequence encodes CASGQANSNQPQHF.

The CDR3 coding sequence is TGTGCCAGTAGTATTACAGGGACGAACATTCAGTACTTC. It encodes CASSITGTNIQYF. V and J are TRBV19 and TRBJ2-4; a possible D gene is TRBD1 (6 bases). Deletions cut 3 bases from V and 7 bases from J, with 10 bases between. This CDR3 is built from 13 residues. CDR1 is LNHDA, CDR2 SQIVND, per germline (reference sequence).

V usage is TRBV7-9 and J usage is TRBJ2-6; no clear D gene. Trimming pared 4 bases from V and 0 bases from J, leaving 4 bases between. The CDR3 runs to 14 residues. Per germline, CDR1 SEHNR and CDR2 FQNEAQ (reference sequence). The CDR3 reads CASSSNSGANVLTF. The CDR3 bases are TGTGCCAGCAGCTCTAACTCTGGGGCCAACGTCCTGACTTTC.

The CDR3 spells CASSYSGYGASYEQYF. The CDR3 DNA follows: TGTGCCAGCAGTTACTCAGGGTATGGGGCTTCCTACGAGCAGTACTTC. The chain uses TRBV6-5 and TRBJ2-7; possible D gene TRBD1, 5 bases. Germline assignment: CDR1 MNHEY and CDR2 SVGAGI. This CDR3 region has 16 residues. Trimming left V 0 bases short and J 1 base short, with 13 bases between.

This chain links TRBV11-2 with TRBJ1-2; 7 positions match TRBD1. V gave up 5 bases and J gave up 11 bases; unmatched junction bases: 17. The CDR3 is 15 residues long. Germline assignment: CDR1 SGHAT and CDR2 FQNNGV. DNA of the CDR3: TGTGCCAGCAGCGCCGAGGGGGGCGGATGGACAGGATACACCTTC. Encoded protein: CASSAEGGGWTGYTF.

The chain uses TRBV7-8 and TRBJ2-3; 11 positions agree with TRBD2. In germline, CDR1 is SGHVS, CDR2 FQNEAQ. The CDR3 runs 15 residues. V was pared by 4 bases and J by 1 base, with 1 base of the junction left unmatched. In nucleotides, the CDR3 is TGTGCCAGCAGCTCACTAGCGGGGGGCACAGATACGCAGTATTTT. This codes for CASSSLAGGTDTQYF. Drawing the rest from reference TRBV7-8 and TRBJ2-3, the complete variable domain is GAGVSQSPRYKVAKRGQDVALRCDPISGHVSLFWYQQALGQGPEFLTYFQNEAQLDKSGLPSDRFFAERPEGSVSTLKIQRTQQEDSAVYLCASSSLAGGTDTQYFGPGTRLTVL.

V gene TRBV9 combines with J gene TRBJ2-3, with D perhaps matching TRBD2 (6 bases). Per germline, CDR1 SGDLS and CDR2 YYNGEE. V dropped 0 bases and J dropped 0 bases, with 8 bases sitting between them. CDR3 size: 15 residues. The CDR3: CASSVGGMSTDTQYF. DNA for the CDR3: TGTGCCAGCAGCGTAGGCGGGATGAGCACAGATACGCAGTATTTT.

Comments on this clone: A junction boundary mismatches the germline segment, possibly from a read error. The chain uses TRBV7-9 and TRBJ1-1; the match to TRBD1 covers 7 bases. The CDR3 runs to 18 residues. Germline loops: CDR1 SEHNR, CDR2 FQNEAQ (reference sequence). CDR3 protein: CSSRFLGGGGARNTEAFF. The CDR3 region has the DNA TGTTCCAGCAGATTTCTGGGTGGAGGGGGCGCCCGGAACACTGAAGCTTTCTTT.

With regard to this clone: At one boundary the junction diverges from the germline segment, which might be a read error. V gene TRBV7-9 combines with J gene TRBJ2-5; D call uncertain. Germline V gene data show CDR1 as SEHNR and CDR2 as FQNEAQ (reference sequence). The CDR3 contains 15 residues. The CDR3 coding sequence is TGTTCCAGCAGCCGATTTGAAAACGGCCAAGAGACCCAGTACTTC. The encoded protein is CSSSRFENGQETQYF.